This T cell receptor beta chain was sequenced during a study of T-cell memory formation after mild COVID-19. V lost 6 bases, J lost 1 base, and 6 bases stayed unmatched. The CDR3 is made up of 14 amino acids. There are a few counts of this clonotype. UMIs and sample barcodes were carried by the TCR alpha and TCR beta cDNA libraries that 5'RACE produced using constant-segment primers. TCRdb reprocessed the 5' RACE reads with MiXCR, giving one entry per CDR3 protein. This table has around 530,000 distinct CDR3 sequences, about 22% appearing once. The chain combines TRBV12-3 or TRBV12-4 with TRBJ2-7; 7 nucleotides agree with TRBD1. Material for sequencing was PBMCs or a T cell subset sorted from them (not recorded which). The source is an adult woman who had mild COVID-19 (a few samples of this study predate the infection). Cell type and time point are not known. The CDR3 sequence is CASSYRGRSYEQYF. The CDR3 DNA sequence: TGTGCCAGCAGCTACAGGGGCCGGTCCTACGAGCAGTACTTC.